This T cell receptor beta chain was documented in a study of T cell repertoires in cytomegalovirus infection. About the research overall: Used in the study were CMV epitopes, some recently identified and HLA-C-restricted, others well-studied and HLA-B-restricted. Based on public TCR beta signatures, there were indications of CMV infection and of a matching HLA type. Regarding the study as a whole: HLA-C-restricted, CMV-specific TCR beta clonotypes were dominant ex vivo.

Germline CDR1 and CDR2: SGHAT and FQNNGV. Trimming shortened V by 4 bases and J by 13 bases, and 11 bases separated the two germline ends. The CDR3 has 11 residues. Regarding this clonotype: As yet, its antigen is unknown.

MiXCR was run by TCRdb on the reads, yielding one entry per CDR3 protein. The sample records a few hundred thousand distinct CDR3 sequences, roughly 42% being singletons. This chain uses TRBV11-2 with TRBJ2-1, with a possible D match to TRBD1 (6 bases). The sequenced sample was cultured PBMCs, obtained from culture after CMV antigen stimulation. This sequence was found in a human donor in good health (CMV status not recorded). Some clones in this sample may be carry-over from other donors' samples. The CDR3 DNA is TGTGCCAGCAGCTACGGACAGTCCCAGTTCTTC. This encodes CASSYGQSQFF.